The subject of this entry is one TCR beta chain. The antigen remains undetermined. CDR1 WNHNN and CDR2 SYGVQD come from the germline V gene (reference sequence). The CDR3 has 14 amino acids. With 6 bases removed from V and 2 bases from J, the gap between germline ends came to 14 bases. This entry comes from a study of cytomegalovirus exposure and HLA in healthy donors. Overall study findings and caveats: In a later analysis, TCR beta V- and J-gene trimming showed a link to a missense DCLRE1C variant. Common viral pathogens seemed, in a later analysis, to connect with several of the most significant clusters.

It was with 60 Vbeta and 13 Jbeta primers that the PCR ran. How the authors handled the data: In a later analysis, the count reached 76 million or so unique TCR beta chains, with 9 million to 11 million shared. Assay used: immunoSEQ multiplex PCR; TCRdb lists only in-frame clones, some missing. V, J and clone size derive from that table, while D and trimming were established from the DNA sequence. The sample lists under 150,000 clones; 81% were seen once. This receptor was taken from a man between 18 and 35 years old in good health and CMV-seronegative. The chain has TRBV10-1 and TRBJ2-7, with D perhaps TRBD1 (6 bases). Input material: PBMCs. CDR3 loop: CASRSYRVAYEQYF. CDR3 nucleotide sequence: TGCGCCAGCAGGTCATACAGGGTCGCCTACGAGCAGTACTTC.